The clone carrying this TCR beta chain occurred a few times. Its specificity is not known. TCRdb ran MiXCR on the 5' RACE reads and lists one entry per CDR3 protein. Of 560,000 or so distinct CDR3 sequences listed, 17% are singletons. This record comes from a study of T-cell memory formation after mild COVID-19. Study findings and constraints: Some clones that responded were present in memory (sampled pre-infection), which suggests cross-reactive memory joined. Clones contracting over day 15 to 85 were CD4/CD8 balanced, with later expanders leaning CD4+.

Between the trimmed V and J ends, which lost 3 bases and 5 bases, there was a span of 13 bases. Germline V lookup: CDR1 LNHNV, CDR2 YYDKDF (reference sequence). The CDR3 extends over 14 amino acids. This TCR was sampled from an adult woman who had mild COVID-19 (a few samples of this study predate the infection). Cell type and time point are not known. The sample taken for sequencing was PBMCs or a T cell subset sorted from them (not recorded which). The chain couples TRBV15 to TRBJ1-1; D unclear. The DNA for the CDR3 is TGTGCCACCAGCAGGAAAGGAGTCGGGACTGAAGCTTTCTTT. Its translation: CATSRKGVGTEAFF.